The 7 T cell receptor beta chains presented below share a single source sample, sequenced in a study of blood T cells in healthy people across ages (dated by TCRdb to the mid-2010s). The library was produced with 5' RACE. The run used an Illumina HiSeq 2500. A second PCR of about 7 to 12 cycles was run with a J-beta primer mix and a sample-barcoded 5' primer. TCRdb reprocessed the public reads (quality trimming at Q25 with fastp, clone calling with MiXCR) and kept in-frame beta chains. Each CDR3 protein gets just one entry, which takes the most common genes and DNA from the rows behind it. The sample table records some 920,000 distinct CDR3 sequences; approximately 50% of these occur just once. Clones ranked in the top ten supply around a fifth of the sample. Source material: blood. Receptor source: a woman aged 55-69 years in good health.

CDR3 in amino acids: CASSFGQRVWGYTF. CDR3 sequence (DNA): TGTGCCAGCAGTTTCGGACAGAGGGTTTGGGGCTACACCTTC. The chain joins TRBV12-3 or TRBV12-4 to TRBJ1-2; possible D gene TRBD1, 6 bases. Trimming shortened V by 3 bases and J by 8 bases, and 16 bases separated the two germline ends. This CDR3 is 14 amino acids long.

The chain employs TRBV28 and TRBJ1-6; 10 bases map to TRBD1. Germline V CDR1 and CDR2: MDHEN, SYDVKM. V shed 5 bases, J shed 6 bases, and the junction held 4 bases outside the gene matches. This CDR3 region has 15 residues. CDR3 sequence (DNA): TGTGCCAGCAGTACCCGGGACAGGGGTAATTCACCCCTCCACTTT. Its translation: CASSTRDRGNSPLHF. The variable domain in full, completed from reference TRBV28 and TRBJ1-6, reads DVKVTQSSRYLVKRTGEKVFLECVQDMDHENMFWYRQDPGLGLRLIYFSYDVKMKEKGDIPEGYSVSREKKERFSLILESASTNQTSMYLCASSTRDRGNSPLHFGNGTRLTVT.

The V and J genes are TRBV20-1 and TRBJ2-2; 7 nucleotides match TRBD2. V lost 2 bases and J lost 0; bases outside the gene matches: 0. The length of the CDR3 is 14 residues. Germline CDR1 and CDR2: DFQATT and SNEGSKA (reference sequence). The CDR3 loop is CSARRGANTGELFF. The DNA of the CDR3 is TGCAGTGCTAGACGGGGGGCGAACACCGGGGAGCTGTTTTTT.

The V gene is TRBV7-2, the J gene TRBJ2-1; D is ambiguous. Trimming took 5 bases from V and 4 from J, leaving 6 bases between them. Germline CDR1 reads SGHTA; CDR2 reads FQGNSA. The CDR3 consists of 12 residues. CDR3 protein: CASSVYYNEQFF. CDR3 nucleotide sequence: TGTGCCAGCAGCGTATATTACAATGAGCAGTTCTTC.

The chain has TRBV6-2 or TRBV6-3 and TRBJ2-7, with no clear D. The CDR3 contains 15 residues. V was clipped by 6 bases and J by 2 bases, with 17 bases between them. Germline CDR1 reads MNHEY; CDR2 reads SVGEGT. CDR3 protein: CASRLTLRPPYEQYF. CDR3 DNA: TGTGCCAGCAGATTAACGTTGAGACCTCCCTACGAGCAGTACTTC.

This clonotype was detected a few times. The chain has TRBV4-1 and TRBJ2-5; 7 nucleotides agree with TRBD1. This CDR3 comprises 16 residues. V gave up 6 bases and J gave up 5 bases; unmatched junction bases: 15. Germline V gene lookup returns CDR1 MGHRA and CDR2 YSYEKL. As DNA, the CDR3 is TGCGCCAGCAGTTGGACAGGTGGTATTGAAGGGGAGACCCAGTACTTC. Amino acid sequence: CASSWTGGIEGETQYF.

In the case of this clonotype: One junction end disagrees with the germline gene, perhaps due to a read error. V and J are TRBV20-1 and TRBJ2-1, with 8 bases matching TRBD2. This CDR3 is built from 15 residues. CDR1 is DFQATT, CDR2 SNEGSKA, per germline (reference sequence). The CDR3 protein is CSAALSGLGYNEQFF. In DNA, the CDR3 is TGCAGTGCTGCGCTTTCGGGACTAGGTTACAATGAGCAGTTCTTT.